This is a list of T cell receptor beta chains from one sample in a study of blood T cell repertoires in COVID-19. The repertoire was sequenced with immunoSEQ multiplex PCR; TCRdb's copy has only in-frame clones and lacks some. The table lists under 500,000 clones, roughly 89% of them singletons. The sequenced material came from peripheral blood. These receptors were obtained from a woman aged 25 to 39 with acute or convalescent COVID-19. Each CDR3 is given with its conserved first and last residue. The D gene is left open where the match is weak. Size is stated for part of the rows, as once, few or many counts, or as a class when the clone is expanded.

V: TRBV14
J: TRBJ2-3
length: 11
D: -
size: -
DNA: TGTGCCAGCAGCCTCTCAGATACGCAGTATTTT
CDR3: CASSLSDTQYF

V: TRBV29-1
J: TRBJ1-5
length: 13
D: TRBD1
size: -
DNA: TGCAGCGTTGGGCGGGACAGGGCCCCTCCCCAGCATTTT
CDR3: CSVGRDRAPPQHF

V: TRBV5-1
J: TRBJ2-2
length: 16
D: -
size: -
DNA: TGCGCCAGCAGCTGGCCCGGGGACATCAACACCGGGGAGCTGTTTTTT
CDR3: CASSWPGDINTGELFF

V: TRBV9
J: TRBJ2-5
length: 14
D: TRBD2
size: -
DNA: TGTGCCAGCAGCGCCTGGGACTATACAGAGACCCAGTACTTC
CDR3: CASSAWDYTETQYF

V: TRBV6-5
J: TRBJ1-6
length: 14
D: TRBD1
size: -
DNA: TGTGCCACGGGACAGGGCCCGAGTAATTCACCCCTCCACTTT
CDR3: CATGQGPSNSPLHF

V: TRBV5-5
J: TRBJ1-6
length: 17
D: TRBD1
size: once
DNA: TGTGCCAGCAGCTTCGCGATACTTGGGACAGGGAATTCACCCCTCCACTTT
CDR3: CASSFAILGTGNSPLHF

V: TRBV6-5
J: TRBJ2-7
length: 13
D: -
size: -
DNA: TGTGCCAGCACCAAATGGGGGGACTACGAGCAGTACTTC
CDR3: CASTKWGDYEQYF

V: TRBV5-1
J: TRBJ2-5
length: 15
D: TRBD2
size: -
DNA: TGCGCCAGCAGCTTGGCTGGGCGGGGGGAGAGGACCCAGTACTTC
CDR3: CASSLAGRGERTQYF

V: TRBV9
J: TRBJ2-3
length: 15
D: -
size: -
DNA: TGTGCCAGCAGCGTAGGAGACACTAGCACAGATACGCAGTATTTT
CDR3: CASSVGDTSTDTQYF

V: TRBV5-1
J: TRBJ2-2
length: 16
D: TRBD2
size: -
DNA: TGCGCCAGCAGCTTGCTTGCGGGGGGGAACACCGGGGAGCTGTTTTTT
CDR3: CASSLLAGGNTGELFF

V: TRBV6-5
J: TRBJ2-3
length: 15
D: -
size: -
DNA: TGTGCCAGCAGTCAAACCCAGGGGTCAACAGATACGCAGTATTTT
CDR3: CASSQTQGSTDTQYF

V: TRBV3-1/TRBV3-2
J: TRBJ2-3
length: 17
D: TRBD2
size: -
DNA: TGTGCCAGCAGCCAAGAAGCAAGTCTAGCGGGGGCAGATACGCAGTATTTT
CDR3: CASSQEASLAGADTQYF

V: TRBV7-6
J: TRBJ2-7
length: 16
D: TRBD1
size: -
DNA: TGTGCCAGCAGCCGAGATATCCGGGACAGGGCTTACGAGCAGTACTTC
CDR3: CASSRDIRDRAYEQYF

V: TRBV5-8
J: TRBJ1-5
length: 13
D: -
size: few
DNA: TGTGCCAGCGCGGGGGGTCTGGGTCAGCCCCAGCATTTT
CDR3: CASAGGLGQPQHF

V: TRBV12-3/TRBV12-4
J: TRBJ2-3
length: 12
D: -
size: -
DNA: TGTGCCAGCAGGTACTACACAGATACGCAGTATTTT
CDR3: CASRYYTDTQYF

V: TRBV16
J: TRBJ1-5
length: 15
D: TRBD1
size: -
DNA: TGTGCCAGCAGCCTCCGGGGACAGGGGCTTTTGGCCCAGCATTTT
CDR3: CASSLRGQGLLAQHF

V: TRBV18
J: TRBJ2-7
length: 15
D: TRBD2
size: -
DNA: TGTGCCAGCTCACCATCAGGCGGGAGGAACTACGAGCAGTACTTC
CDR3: CASSPSGGRNYEQYF